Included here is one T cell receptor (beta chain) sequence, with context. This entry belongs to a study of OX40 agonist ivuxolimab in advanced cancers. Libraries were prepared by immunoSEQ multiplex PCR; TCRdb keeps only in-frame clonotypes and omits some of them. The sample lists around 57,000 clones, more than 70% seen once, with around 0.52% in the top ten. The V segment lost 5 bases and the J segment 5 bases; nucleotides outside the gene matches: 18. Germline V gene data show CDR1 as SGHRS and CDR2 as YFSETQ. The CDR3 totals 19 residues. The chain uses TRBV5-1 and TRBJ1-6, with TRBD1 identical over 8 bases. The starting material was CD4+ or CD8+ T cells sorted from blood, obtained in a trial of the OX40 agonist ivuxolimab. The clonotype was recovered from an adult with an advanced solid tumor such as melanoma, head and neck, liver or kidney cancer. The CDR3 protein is CASRSRGLGFEPDNSPLHF. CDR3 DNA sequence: TGCGCCAGCAGATCCAGGGGGCTTGGATTCGAACCAGATAATTCACCCCTCCACTTT. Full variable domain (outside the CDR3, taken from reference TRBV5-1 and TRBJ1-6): KAGVTQTPRYLIKTRGQQVTLSCSPISGHRSVSWYQQTPGQGLQFLFEYFSETQRNKGNFPGRFSGRQFSNSRSEMNVSTLELGDSALYLCASRSRGLGFEPDNSPLHFGNGTRLTVT.